This T cell receptor (beta chain) was recorded in a study of control samples from healthy donors and cancer patients. This clone is a singleton in its sample. TCRdb's copy holds only in-frame clones and misses some; the assay was immunoSEQ multiplex PCR. In the table there are under 200,000 clones, 90% to 95% of which are singletons. Germline CDR1 reads SGHTA; CDR2 reads FQGNSA. The germline V and J ends were trimmed by 1 base and 6 bases, with 7 bases remaining between them. CDR3 length: 13 amino acids. The receptor was derived from a woman in her twenties or thirties in good health. This sequence joins TRBV7-2 and TRBJ2-4; D perhaps matches TRBD1 (5 bases). Sequencing was done on a sample of blood. The CDR3 loop is CASSLEGVNIQYF. The CDR3, as DNA: TGTGCCAGCAGCTTAGAAGGGGTAAACATTCAGTACTTC.